This TCR beta chain derives from a study of control samples from healthy donors and cancer patients. This clone was seen once. Measured with immunoSEQ multiplex PCR; TCRdb has only the in-frame clones, and not every one. The sample yields approximately 90,000 clones, about 83% seen once. The V and J ends lost 3 bases and 4 bases respectively, with 14 bases between them. CDR3 size: 15 residues. The V gene's germline CDR1 is KGHDR and CDR2 SFDVKD. The sample comprised blood. The source of this sequence is a middle-aged woman in good health. J is TRBJ2-5 and V is TRBV24-1; D possibly corresponds to TRBD2 (7 bases). The CDR3 DNA reads TGTGCCACCAGTGATGGGGGCACGGGAGGAGAGACCCAGTACTTC. It specifies CATSDGGTGGETQYF.